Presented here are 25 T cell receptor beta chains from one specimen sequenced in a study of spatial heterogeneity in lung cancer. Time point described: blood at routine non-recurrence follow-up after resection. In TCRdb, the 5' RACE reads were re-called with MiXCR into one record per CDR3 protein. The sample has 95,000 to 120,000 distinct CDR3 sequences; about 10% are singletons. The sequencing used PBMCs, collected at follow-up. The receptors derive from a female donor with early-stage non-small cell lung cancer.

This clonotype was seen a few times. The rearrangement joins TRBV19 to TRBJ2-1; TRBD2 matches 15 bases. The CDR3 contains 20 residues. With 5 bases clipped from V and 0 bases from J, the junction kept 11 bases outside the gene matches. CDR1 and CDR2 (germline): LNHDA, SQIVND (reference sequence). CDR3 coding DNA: TGTGCCAGTAGTCCTGGGACTAGCGGGAGGCATAAGGTCTCCTACAATGAGCAGTTCTTC. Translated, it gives CASSPGTSGRHKVSYNEQFF.

The CDR3 protein is CASSSPDRGSYEQYF. CDR3 DNA sequence: TGTGCCAGCAGTTCTCCCGACAGGGGGAGCTACGAGCAGTACTTC. The chain carries TRBV27 and TRBJ2-7; 9 bases align to TRBD1. This CDR3 is built from 15 residues. Germline values: CDR1 MNHEY, CDR2 SMNVEV (reference sequence). Unmatched junction bases numbered 7, after V lost 4 bases and J lost 3 bases.

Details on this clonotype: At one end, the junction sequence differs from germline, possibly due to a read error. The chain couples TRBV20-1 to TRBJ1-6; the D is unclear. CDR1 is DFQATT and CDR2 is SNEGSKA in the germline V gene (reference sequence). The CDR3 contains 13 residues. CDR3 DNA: TGCGGTGCTAGGGAGGACCTAGGGTCACCCCTCCACTTT. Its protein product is CGAREDLGSPLHF.

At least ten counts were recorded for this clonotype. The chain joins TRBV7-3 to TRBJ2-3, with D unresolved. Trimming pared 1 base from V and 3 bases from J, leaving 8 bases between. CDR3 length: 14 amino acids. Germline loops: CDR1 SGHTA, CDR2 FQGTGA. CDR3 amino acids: CASSLMGITDTQYF. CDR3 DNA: TGTGCCAGCAGCTTAATGGGCATTACAGATACGCAGTATTTT. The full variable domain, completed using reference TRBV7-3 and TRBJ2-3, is GAGVSQTPSNKVTEKGKYVELRCDPISGHTALYWYRQSLGQGPEFLIYFQGTGAADDSGLPNDRFFAVRPEGSVSTLKIQRTERGDSAVYLCASSLMGITDTQYFGPGTRLTVL.

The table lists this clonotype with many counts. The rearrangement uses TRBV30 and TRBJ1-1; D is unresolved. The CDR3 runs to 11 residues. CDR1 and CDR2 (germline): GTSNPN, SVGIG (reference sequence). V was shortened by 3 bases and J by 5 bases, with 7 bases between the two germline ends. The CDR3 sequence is CAWSQLTEAFF. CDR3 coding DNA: TGTGCCTGGAGCCAATTGACTGAAGCTTTCTTT.

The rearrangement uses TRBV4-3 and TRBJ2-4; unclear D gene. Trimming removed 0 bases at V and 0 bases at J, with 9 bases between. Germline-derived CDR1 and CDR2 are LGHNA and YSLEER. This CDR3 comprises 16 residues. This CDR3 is CASSQDFSLAKNIQYF. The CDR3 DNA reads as TGCGCCAGCAGCCAAGACTTTAGTCTAGCCAAAAACATTCAGTACTTC.

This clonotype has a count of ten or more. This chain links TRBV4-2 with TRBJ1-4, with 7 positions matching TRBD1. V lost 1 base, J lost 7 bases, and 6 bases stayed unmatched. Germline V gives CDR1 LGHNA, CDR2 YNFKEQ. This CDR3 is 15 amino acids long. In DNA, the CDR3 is TGTGCCAGCAGCCAAGGTGCAGGGGGAGGTGAAAAACTGTTTTTT. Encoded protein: CASSQGAGGGEKLFF.

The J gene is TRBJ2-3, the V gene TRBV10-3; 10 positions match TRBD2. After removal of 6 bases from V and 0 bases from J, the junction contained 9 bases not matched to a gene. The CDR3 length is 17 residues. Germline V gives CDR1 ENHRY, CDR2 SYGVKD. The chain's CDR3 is CAIRGTSGTHSTDTQYF. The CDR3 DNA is TGTGCCATCAGAGGCACTAGCGGGACCCATAGCACAGATACGCAGTATTTT.

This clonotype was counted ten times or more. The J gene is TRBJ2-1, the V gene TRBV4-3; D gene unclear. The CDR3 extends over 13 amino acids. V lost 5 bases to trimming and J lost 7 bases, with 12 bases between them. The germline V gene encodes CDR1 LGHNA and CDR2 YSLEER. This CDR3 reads CASSRDRVNEQFF. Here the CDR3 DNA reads TGCGCCAGCAGCAGAGATAGGGTGAATGAGCAGTTCTTC.

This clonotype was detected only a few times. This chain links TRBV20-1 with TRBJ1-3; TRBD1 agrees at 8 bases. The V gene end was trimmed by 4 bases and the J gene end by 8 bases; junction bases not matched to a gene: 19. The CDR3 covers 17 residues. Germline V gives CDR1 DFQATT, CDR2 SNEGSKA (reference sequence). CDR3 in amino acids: CSANWPMGYRGSDTIYF. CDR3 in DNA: TGCAGTGCTAATTGGCCTATGGGGTACAGGGGGTCGGACACCATATATTTT.

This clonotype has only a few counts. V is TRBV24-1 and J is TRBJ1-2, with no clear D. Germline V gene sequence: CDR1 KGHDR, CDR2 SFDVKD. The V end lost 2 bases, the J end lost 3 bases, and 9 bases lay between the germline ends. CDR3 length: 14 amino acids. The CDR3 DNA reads TGTGCCACCAGTGATTCGCCGGGGTACTATGGCTACACCTTC. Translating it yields CATSDSPGYYGYTF.

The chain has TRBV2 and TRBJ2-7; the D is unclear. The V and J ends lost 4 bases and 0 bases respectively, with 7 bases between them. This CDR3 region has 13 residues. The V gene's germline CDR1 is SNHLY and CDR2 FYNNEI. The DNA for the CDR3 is TGTGCCAGCAGTGTGTGGGCCTCCTACGAGCAGTACGTC. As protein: CASSVWASYEQYV.

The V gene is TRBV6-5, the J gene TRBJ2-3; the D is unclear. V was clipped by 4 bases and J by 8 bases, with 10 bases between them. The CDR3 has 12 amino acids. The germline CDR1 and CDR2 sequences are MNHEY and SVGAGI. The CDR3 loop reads CASSLPKSTQYF. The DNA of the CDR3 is TGTGCCAGCAGTTTGCCGAAATCTACGCAGTATTTT.

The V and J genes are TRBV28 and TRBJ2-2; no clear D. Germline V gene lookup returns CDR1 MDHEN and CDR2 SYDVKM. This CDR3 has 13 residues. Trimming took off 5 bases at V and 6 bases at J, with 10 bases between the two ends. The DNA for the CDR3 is TGTGCCAGCAGTCGGTTAAGCTCCGGGGAGCTGTTTTTT. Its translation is CASSRLSSGELFF.

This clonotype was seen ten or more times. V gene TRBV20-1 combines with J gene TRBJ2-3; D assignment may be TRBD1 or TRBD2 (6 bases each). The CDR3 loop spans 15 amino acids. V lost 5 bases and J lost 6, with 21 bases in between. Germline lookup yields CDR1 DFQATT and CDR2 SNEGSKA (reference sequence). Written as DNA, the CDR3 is TGCAGTGCTGCTCAGGGGCAGGAGGGTTTGGATACGCAGTATTTT. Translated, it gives CSAAQGQEGLDTQYF.

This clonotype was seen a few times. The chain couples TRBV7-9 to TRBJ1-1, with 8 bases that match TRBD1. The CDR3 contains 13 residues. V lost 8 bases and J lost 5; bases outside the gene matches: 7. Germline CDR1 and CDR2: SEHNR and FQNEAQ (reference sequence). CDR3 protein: CASGQGRRTEAFF. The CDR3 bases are TGTGCCAGCGGACAGGGTAGGAGAACTGAAGCTTTCTTT.

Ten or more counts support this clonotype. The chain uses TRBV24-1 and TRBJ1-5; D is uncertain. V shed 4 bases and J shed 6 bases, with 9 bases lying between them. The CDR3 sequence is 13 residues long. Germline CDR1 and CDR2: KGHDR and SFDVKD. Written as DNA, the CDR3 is TGTGCCACCAGTGACTCCGTCAGTCAGCCCCAGCATTTT. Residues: CATSDSVSQPQHF.

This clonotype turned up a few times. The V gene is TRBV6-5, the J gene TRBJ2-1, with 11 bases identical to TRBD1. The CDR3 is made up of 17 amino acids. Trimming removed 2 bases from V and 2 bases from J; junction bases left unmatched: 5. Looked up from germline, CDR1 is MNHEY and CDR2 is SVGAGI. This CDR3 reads CASSYGRTGGPYNEQFF. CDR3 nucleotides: TGTGCCAGCAGTTACGGTCGGACAGGGGGCCCCTACAATGAGCAGTTCTTC.

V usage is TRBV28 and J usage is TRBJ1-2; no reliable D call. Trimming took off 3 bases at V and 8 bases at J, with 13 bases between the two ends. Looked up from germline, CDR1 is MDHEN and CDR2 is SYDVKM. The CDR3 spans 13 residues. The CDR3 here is CASSFSGPQGYTF. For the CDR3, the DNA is TGTGCCAGCAGTTTTTCAGGACCCCAGGGCTACACCTTC.

CDR3 sequence reads: CATSDLGLAVDTDTQYF. In DNA, the CDR3 is TGTGCCACCAGTGACCTAGGACTAGCGGTAGACACAGATACGCAGTATTTT. The gene calls are TRBV24-1 and TRBJ2-3, with TRBD2 matching over 10 bases. The CDR3 consists of 17 residues. CDR1 KGHDR and CDR2 SFDVKD come from the germline V gene. J gave up 2 bases and V 4 bases, and 8 bases lay outside the gene matches.

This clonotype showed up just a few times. CDR3 in amino acids: CASSLWTSGRSYEQYF. Here the CDR3 DNA reads TGTGCCAGCAGCCTTTGGACTAGCGGCCGCTCCTACGAGCAGTACTTC. The chain carries TRBV7-9 and TRBJ2-7, with 10 positions matching TRBD2. The ends lost 5 bases at V and 0 bases at J; junction bases unmatched: 7. Germline-derived CDR1 and CDR2 are SEHNR and FQNEAQ (reference sequence). The CDR3 spans 16 residues.

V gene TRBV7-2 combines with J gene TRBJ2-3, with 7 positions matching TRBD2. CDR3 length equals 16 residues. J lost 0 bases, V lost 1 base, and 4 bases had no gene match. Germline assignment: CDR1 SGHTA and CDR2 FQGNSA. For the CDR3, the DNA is TGTGCCAGCAGCTTAGGGCTAGCGGCTAGCACAGATACGCAGTATTTT. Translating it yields CASSLGLAASTDTQYF.

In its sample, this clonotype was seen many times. CDR3 coding DNA: TGTGCCAGCAGCCCCGGGACTTACAATGAGCAGTTCTTC. Translation gives CASSPGTYNEQFF. This sequence joins TRBV11-2 and TRBJ2-1, with D perhaps matching TRBD2 (6 bases). This CDR3 spans 13 amino acids. Germline lookup yields CDR1 SGHAT and CDR2 FQNNGV. V shed 5 bases and J shed 4 bases, with 9 bases lying between them. Supplemented by reference TRBV11-2 and TRBJ2-1, the full variable domain reads EAGVAQSPRYKIIEKRQSVAFWCNPISGHATLYWYQQILGQGPKLLIQFQNNGVVDDSQLPKDRFSAERLKGVDSTLKIQPAKLEDSAVYLCASSPGTYNEQFFGPGTRLTVL.

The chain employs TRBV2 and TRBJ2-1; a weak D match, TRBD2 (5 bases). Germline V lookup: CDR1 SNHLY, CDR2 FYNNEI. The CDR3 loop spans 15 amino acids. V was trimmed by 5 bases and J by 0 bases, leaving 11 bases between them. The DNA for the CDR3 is TGTGCCAGCAGTTATGAGCGGAGCTCCTACAATGAGCAGTTCTTC. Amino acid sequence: CASSYERSSYNEQFF.

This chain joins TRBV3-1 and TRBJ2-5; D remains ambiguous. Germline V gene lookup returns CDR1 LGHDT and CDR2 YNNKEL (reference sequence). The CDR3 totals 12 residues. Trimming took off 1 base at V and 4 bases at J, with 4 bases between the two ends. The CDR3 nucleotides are TGTGCCAGCAGCCAAGTTCCAGAGACCCAGTACTTC. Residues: CASSQVPETQYF.